These 13 T cell receptor beta chains share one sample of origin, sequenced in a study of blood T cell repertoires in COVID-19. Sequenced by immunoSEQ multiplex PCR; TCRdb stores in-frame clones only, minus some. The sample holds some 250,000 clones, about 86% seen once. Material: peripheral blood. These receptors were obtained from a man aged 45 to 65 with active or convalescent COVID-19.

The CDR3 region is CASSFRGSSYEQYF. In DNA form, the CDR3 reads TGTGCCAGCAGTTTTAGGGGCAGCTCCTACGAGCAGTACTTC. The rearrangement uses TRBV6-5 and TRBJ2-7; tentatively, D is TRBD1 (5 bases). From germline, CDR1 is MNHEY and CDR2 SVGAGI. V lost 4 bases and J 0 bases, leaving 10 bases between the germline ends. The CDR3 runs to 14 residues.

The CDR3 nucleotides are TGTGCCAGCAGTTCCACTGAGGGCGCTGAAGCTTTCTTT. This translates into CASSSTEGAEAFF. The genes are TRBV7-2 and TRBJ1-1; D remains ambiguous. Trimming stripped 6 bases from V and 6 bases from J, with 14 bases between. The CDR3 spans 13 residues. Germline values: CDR1 SGHTA, CDR2 FQGNSA.

This sequence joins TRBV19 and TRBJ1-5; D remains unclear. Germline loops: CDR1 LNHDA, CDR2 SQIVND (reference sequence). This CDR3 is built from 14 residues. Deletions cut 6 bases from V and 7 bases from J, with 16 bases between. For the CDR3, the DNA is TGTGCCAGTAGGACCCTTACTACTGGCCAGCCCCAGCATTTT. Translating gives CASRTLTTGQPQHF.

The CDR3 loop is CASSYDGNAYEQYF. The CDR3, as DNA: TGTGCCAGCAGCTACGACGGGAATGCCTACGAGCAGTACTTC. The rearrangement links TRBV11-3 to TRBJ2-7, with D possibly being TRBD2 (5 bases). Germline V CDR1 and CDR2: SGHNT, YENEEA. Trimming shortened V by 4 bases and J by 2 bases, and 12 bases separated the two germline ends. The CDR3 is made up of 14 amino acids.

This chain connects TRBV7-9 to TRBJ1-1; no clear D gene. The CDR3 consists of 15 residues. CDR1 and CDR2 from the germline V gene are SEHNR and FQNEAQ (reference sequence). Deletions cut 5 bases from V and 2 bases from J, with 15 bases between. CDR3 nucleotides: TGTGCCAGCAGCCTACTCGGACTGTCAAACACTGAAGCTTTCTTT. It translates to CASSLLGLSNTEAFF.

This clone has just a few counts. The chain couples TRBV2 to TRBJ1-2, with D perhaps TRBD1 (6 bases). The V end lost 3 bases, the J end lost 7 bases, and 9 bases lay between the germline ends. Germline CDR1 and CDR2: SNHLY and FYNNEI. The CDR3 length is 12 residues. DNA for the CDR3: TGTGCCAGCAGTGAGGGGGCACTTGGCTACACCTTC. Residues: CASSEGALGYTF.

The chain carries TRBV25-1 and TRBJ2-3; 9 nucleotides align to TRBD1. The CDR3 contains 16 residues. Trimming took 3 bases from V and 5 from J; bases not matched to a gene: 9. Germline V lookup: CDR1 MGHDK, CDR2 SYGVNS. The CDR3 here is CASSDPGQGSGDTQYF. CDR3 nucleotides: TGTGCCAGCAGTGATCCAGGACAGGGGTCTGGAGATACGCAGTATTTT.

This chain uses TRBV30 with TRBJ1-2; TRBD1 agrees at 8 bases. The trim removed 0 bases at V and 6 bases at J, leaving 3 bases unmatched. Per germline, CDR1 GTSNPN and CDR2 SVGIG (reference sequence). This CDR3 has 13 residues. The chain's CDR3 is CAWSVRQGNGYTF. The CDR3, as DNA: TGTGCCTGGAGTGTCCGACAGGGGAATGGCTACACCTTC.

The chain has TRBV30 and TRBJ1-1, with D possibly TRBD1 on 6 matching bases. Germline V gene data show CDR1 as GTSNPN and CDR2 as SVGIG (reference sequence). This CDR3 is built from 12 residues. The ends were cut back, 3 bases at V and 8 bases at J, with 13 bases in the middle. CDR3 protein: CAWRRTGTEAFF. The DNA for the CDR3 is TGTGCCTGGAGGAGAACCGGGACAGAAGCTTTCTTT.

This sequence joins TRBV6-6 and TRBJ1-5, with D perhaps matching TRBD1 (6 bases). CDR1 MNHNY and CDR2 SVGAGI come from the germline V gene (reference sequence). The ends were cut back, 2 bases at V and 5 bases at J, with 10 bases in the middle. The length of the CDR3 is 14 residues. The CDR3 bases are TGTGCCAGCAGTTACGGGACACACGATCAGCCCCAGCATTTT. Protein product: CASSYGTHDQPQHF.

This chain uses TRBV11-3 with TRBJ2-1, with 12 bases that match TRBD1. Germline CDR1 is SGHNT and CDR2 is YENEEA. The CDR3 is 16 amino acids. V trimming: 5 bases; J trimming: 8 bases; junction bases outside the gene matches: 10. The CDR3: CASSPPPGTGGDEQFF. CDR3 bases: TGTGCCAGCAGCCCACCTCCCGGGACAGGGGGCGATGAGCAGTTCTTC.

CDR3: CASSPTGGRVTGELFF. The CDR3, as DNA: TGTGCCAGCAGCCCTACAGGGGGTCGCGTTACCGGGGAGCTGTTTTTT. This rearrangement joins TRBV11-2 to TRBJ2-2; 8 nucleotides line up with TRBD1. Germline V gene data show CDR1 as SGHAT and CDR2 as FQNNGV. The CDR3 totals 16 residues. J gave up 5 bases and V 5 bases, and 10 bases lay outside the gene matches.

This sequence joins TRBV27 and TRBJ1-1; a possible D gene is TRBD1 (6 bases). Germline assignment: CDR1 MNHEY and CDR2 SMNVEV (reference sequence). The CDR3 covers 14 residues. Trimming shortened V by 6 bases and J by 1 base, and 12 bases separated the two germline ends. The CDR3 nucleotides read TGTGCCAGCAGACCGATACAGGGGAACACTGAAGCTTTCTTT. Amino acids: CASRPIQGNTEAFF.